This T cell receptor beta chain derives from a study of post-analysis software for immune sequencing data. Germline V gene data show CDR1 as KGHSY and CDR2 as FQNENV. CDR3 size: 12 residues. V was cut by 0 bases and J by 3 bases, with 0 bases left in between. Prepared TCR beta cDNA libraries contained unique molecular identifiers. T cells, 1 to 10 million of them, yielded some 500,000 cDNA molecules. TCRdb ran MiXCR on the PCR reads and lists one entry per CDR3 protein. The repertoire includes 700,000 to 900,000 distinct CDR3 sequences, about half of them detected once, and around 4.7% sits in the top ten. For this clonotype: Its target is not known.

Whole-study findings and limits: Four or five TRBV segments occurring more often in patients than controls included TRBV5-6, TRBV5-1 and TRBV20-1. Multiple sclerosis was associated with a significant reduction in normalized Chao1 diversity relative to controls. Samples prepared in the same batch strongly co-clustered by F measure.

The sequencing sample was made of blood. This TCR was sampled from a girl aged 10 to 17 with multiple sclerosis. The V gene is TRBV16, the J gene TRBJ1-5; no definite D call. CDR3 sequence reads: CASSQSNQPQHF. The CDR3 region has the DNA TGTGCCAGCAGCCAATCCAATCAGCCCCAGCATTTT.